The present T cell receptor (beta chain) was sequenced within a study of T cell responses to AZD1222 COVID-19 vaccine. General study results and limits: Unmutated variant regions are reportedly the target of nearly half of TCRs that are spike-specific. Two doses of AZD1222 preceded a rise in Spike-specific TCR breadth and depth. It should be noted that donors were predominantly white British and more often female, and clonal diversity was possibly underestimated.

As to this clone: Its cognate antigen is unknown.

Only in-frame clones appear in the TCRdb table, and some are missing; sequencing was by immunoSEQ multiplex PCR. The table lists 130,000 or so clones, about nine tenths of them singletons. The ends lost 8 bases at V and 3 bases at J; junction bases unmatched: 8. The CDR3 consists of 14 residues. The germline CDR1 and CDR2 sequences are KGHSH and LQKENI. V gene TRBV18 combines with J gene TRBJ1-2, with TRBD1 identical over 8 bases. The sample consisted of peripheral blood, taken on day 0 of AZD1222 vaccination. This sequence was found in an adult in good health. The CDR3 DNA reads as TGTGCCAGCCTAATGGACAGGGAGGACTATGGCTACACCTTC. Translating gives CASLMDREDYGYTF.